These T cell receptor beta chains were read from a single sample in a study of early T cells in non-severe SARS-CoV-2 infection. In TCRdb, the 5' RACE reads were re-called with MiXCR into one record per CDR3 protein. This table has some 120,000 distinct CDR3 sequences, just under 15% appearing once. The sample taken for sequencing was whole blood. These TCRs come from an adult who was a healthcare worker with PCR-confirmed SARS-CoV-2 infection or an uninfected control (not recorded which). CDR3s include the opening cysteine and the closing phenylalanine or tryptophan. The order of the fields is J gene, V gene, clone size, D gene, CDR3 protein, CDR3 DNA. The D gene is left open where the match is weak. Not all rows give a size; the values are once, few, many and, for expanded clones, a class.

j_gene: TRBJ2-3; v_gene: TRBV7-9; abundance: .; d_gene: .; CDR3aa: CASSRTGEATDTQYF; CDR3nt: TGTGCCAGCAGCCGTACGGGGGAGGCCACAGATACGCAGTATTTT
j_gene: TRBJ1-2; v_gene: TRBV10-1; abundance: few; d_gene: .; CDR3aa: CASSERQGFGYTF; CDR3nt: TGCGCCAGCAGTGAGCGGCAGGGGTTTGGCTACACCTTC
j_gene: TRBJ1-5; v_gene: TRBV19; abundance: .; d_gene: .; CDR3aa: CASMGYSSGNQPQHF; CDR3nt: TGTGCCAGTATGGGGTACTCTTCGGGTAATCAGCCCCAGCATTTT
j_gene: TRBJ2-7; v_gene: TRBV6-6; abundance: many; d_gene: TRBD1; CDR3aa: CASSYTGTGSGEQYF; CDR3nt: TGTGCCAGCAGTTACACCGGGACAGGGAGCGGCGAGCAGTACTTC
j_gene: TRBJ2-1; v_gene: TRBV18; abundance: few; d_gene: .; CDR3aa: CASSPLGDVEQFF; CDR3nt: TGTGCCAGCTCACCATTAGGGGACGTTGAGCAGTTCTTC
j_gene: TRBJ1-5; v_gene: TRBV7-3; abundance: few; d_gene: .; CDR3aa: CASSLTPGPSNQPQHF; CDR3nt: TGTGCCAGCAGCTTAACGCCAGGGCCTAGCAATCAGCCCCAGCATTTT
j_gene: TRBJ1-4; v_gene: TRBV5-1; abundance: .; d_gene: .; CDR3aa: CASSSGVSSEKLFF; CDR3nt: TGCGCCAGCTCCTCCGGGGTGTCAAGTGAAAAACTGTTTTTT
j_gene: TRBJ2-5; v_gene: TRBV15; abundance: few; d_gene: .; CDR3aa: CATSRDTGETQYF; CDR3nt: TGTGCCACCAGCAGAGATACGGGAGAGACCCAGTACTTC
j_gene: TRBJ1-1; v_gene: TRBV4-1; abundance: few; d_gene: TRBD1; CDR3aa: CASSQDRVTGRRITEAFF; CDR3nt: TGCGCCAGCAGCCAAGATCGAGTGACAGGGAGGAGGATCACTGAAGCTTTCTTT
j_gene: TRBJ2-2; v_gene: TRBV7-2; abundance: .; d_gene: .; CDR3aa: CAIGPSGGELFF; CDR3nt: TGTGCCATCGGACCCTCCGGCGGGGAGCTGTTTTTT
j_gene: TRBJ1-1; v_gene: TRBV29-1; abundance: few; d_gene: TRBD1; CDR3aa: CSGWTGGSGEAFF; CDR3nt: TGCAGCGGGTGGACAGGGGGCTCAGGTGAAGCTTTCTTT
j_gene: TRBJ2-2; v_gene: TRBV7-3; abundance: .; d_gene: TRBD2; CDR3aa: CASSLAGGATGELFF; CDR3nt: TGTGCCAGCAGCCTAGCGGGGGGAGCCACCGGGGAGCTGTTTTTT
j_gene: TRBJ1-3; v_gene: TRBV4-2; abundance: many; d_gene: .; CDR3aa: CASSHSTASGNTIYF; CDR3nt: TGTGCCAGCAGCCACTCGACAGCCTCTGGAAACACCATATATTTT
j_gene: TRBJ1-6; v_gene: TRBV25-1; abundance: .; d_gene: .; CDR3aa: CASSDDVNSPLHF; CDR3nt: TGTGCCAGCAGTGACGACGTTAATTCACCCCTCCACTTT
j_gene: TRBJ2-1; v_gene: TRBV14; abundance: .; d_gene: .; CDR3aa: CASSQDWGTNEQFF; CDR3nt: TGTGCCAGCAGCCAAGATTGGGGGACTAATGAGCAGTTCTTC
j_gene: TRBJ1-5; v_gene: TRBV6-1; abundance: .; d_gene: .; CDR3aa: CASSDRPDQPQHF; CDR3nt: TGTGCCAGCAGTGACCGCCCGGATCAGCCCCAGCATTTT
j_gene: TRBJ1-1; v_gene: TRBV10-2; abundance: .; d_gene: .; CDR3aa: CASRGDGTTEAFF; CDR3nt: TGCGCCAGCAGGGGGGACGGCACGACTGAAGCTTTCTTT
j_gene: TRBJ2-1; v_gene: TRBV10-3; abundance: .; d_gene: TRBD2; CDR3aa: CAISETSGGGNEQFF; CDR3nt: TGTGCCATCAGTGAAACGAGCGGGGGTGGCAATGAGCAGTTCTTC
j_gene: TRBJ2-5; v_gene: TRBV19; abundance: few; d_gene: TRBD2; CDR3aa: CASTHRGGETQYF; CDR3nt: TGTGCCAGTACTCACCGGGGAGGGGAGACCCAGTACTTC
j_gene: TRBJ2-4; v_gene: TRBV6-1; abundance: few; d_gene: TRBD2; CDR3aa: CASIDRGGTAKNIQYF; CDR3nt: TGTGCCAGCATCGACCGGGGGGGCACGGCCAAAAACATTCAGTACTTC